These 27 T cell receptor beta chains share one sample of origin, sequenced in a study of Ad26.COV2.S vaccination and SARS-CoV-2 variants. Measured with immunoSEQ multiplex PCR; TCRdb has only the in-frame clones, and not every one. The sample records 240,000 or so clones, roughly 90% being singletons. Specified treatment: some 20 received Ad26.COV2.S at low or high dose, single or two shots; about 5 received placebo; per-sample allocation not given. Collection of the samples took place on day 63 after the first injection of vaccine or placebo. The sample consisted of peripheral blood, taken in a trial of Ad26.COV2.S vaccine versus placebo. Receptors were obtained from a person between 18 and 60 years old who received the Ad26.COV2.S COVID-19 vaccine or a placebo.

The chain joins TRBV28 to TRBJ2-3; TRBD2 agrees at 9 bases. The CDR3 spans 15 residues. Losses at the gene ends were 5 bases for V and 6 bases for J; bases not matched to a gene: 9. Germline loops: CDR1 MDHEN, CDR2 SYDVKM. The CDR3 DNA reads TGTGCCAGCAGTGCGGGCGGGAGGGCCAGGGATACGCAGTATTTT. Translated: CASSAGGRARDTQYF.

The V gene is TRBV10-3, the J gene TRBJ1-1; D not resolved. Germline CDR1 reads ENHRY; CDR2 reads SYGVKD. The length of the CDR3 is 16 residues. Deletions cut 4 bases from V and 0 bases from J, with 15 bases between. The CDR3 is CAISGWGPVMNTEAFF. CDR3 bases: TGTGCCATCAGTGGTTGGGGTCCGGTAATGAACACTGAAGCTTTCTTT.

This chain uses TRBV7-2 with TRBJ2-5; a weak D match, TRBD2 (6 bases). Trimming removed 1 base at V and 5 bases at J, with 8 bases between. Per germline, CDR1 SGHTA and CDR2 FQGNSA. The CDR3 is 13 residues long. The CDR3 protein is CASSLGSGETQYF. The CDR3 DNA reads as TGTGCCAGCAGCTTAGGCAGCGGGGAGACCCAGTACTTC. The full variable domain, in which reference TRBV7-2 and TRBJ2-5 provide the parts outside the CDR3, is GAGVSQSPSNKVTEKGKDVELRCDPISGHTALYWYRQSLGQGLEFLIYFQGNSAPDKSGLPSDRFSAERTGGSVSTLTIQRTQQEDSAVYLCASSLGSGETQYFGPGTRLLVL.

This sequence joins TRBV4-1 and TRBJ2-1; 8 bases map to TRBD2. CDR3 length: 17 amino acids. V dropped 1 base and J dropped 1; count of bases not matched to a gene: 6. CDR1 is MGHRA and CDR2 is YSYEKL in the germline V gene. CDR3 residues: CASSQAGGLSSYNEQFF. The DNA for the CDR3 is TGCGCCAGCAGCCAAGCGGGGGGGCTCTCTTCCTACAATGAGCAGTTCTTC.

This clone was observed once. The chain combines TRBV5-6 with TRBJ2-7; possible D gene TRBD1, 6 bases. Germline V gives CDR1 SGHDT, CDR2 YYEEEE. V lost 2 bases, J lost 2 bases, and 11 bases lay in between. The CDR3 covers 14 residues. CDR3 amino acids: CASSLFDRPYEQYF. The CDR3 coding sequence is TGTGCCAGCAGCTTATTTGACAGGCCCTACGAGCAGTACTTC. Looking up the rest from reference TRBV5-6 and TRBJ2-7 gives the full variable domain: DAGVTQSPTHLIKTRGQQVTLRCSPKSGHDTVSWYQQALGQGPQFIFQYYEEEERQRGNFPDRFSGHQFPNYSSELNVNALLLGDSALYLCASSLFDRPYEQYFGPGTRLTVT.

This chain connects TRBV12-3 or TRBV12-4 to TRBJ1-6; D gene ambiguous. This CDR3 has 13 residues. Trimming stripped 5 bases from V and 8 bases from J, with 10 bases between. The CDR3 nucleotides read TGTGCCAGCAGTAATTTAGTAGATTCACCCCTCCACTTT. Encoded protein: CASSNLVDSPLHF.

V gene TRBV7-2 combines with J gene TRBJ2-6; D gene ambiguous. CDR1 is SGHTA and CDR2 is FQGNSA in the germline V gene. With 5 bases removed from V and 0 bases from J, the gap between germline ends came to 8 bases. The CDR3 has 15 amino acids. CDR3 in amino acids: CASSPLGSGANVLTF. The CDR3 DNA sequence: TGTGCCAGCAGCCCCCTCGGCTCTGGGGCCAACGTCCTGACTTTC. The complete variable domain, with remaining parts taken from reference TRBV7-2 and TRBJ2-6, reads GAGVSQSPSNKVTEKGKDVELRCDPISGHTALYWYRQSLGQGLEFLIYFQGNSAPDKSGLPSDRFSAERTGGSVSTLTIQRTQQEDSAVYLCASSPLGSGANVLTFGAGSRLTVL.

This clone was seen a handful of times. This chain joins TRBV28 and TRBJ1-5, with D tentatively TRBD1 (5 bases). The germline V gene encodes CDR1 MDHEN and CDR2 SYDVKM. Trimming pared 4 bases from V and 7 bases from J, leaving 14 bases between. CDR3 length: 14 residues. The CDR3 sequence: CASSSLPGRQPQHF. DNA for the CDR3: TGTGCCAGCAGTTCGTTACCGGGACGGCAGCCCCAGCATTTT.

The CDR3 spells CASSEWGGTNYGYTF. DNA for the CDR3: TGCGCCAGCAGCGAGTGGGGGGGAACCAACTATGGCTACACCTTC. The rearrangement links TRBV5-1 to TRBJ1-2; tentatively, D is TRBD1 (5 bases). Germline V gene data show CDR1 as SGHRS and CDR2 as YFSETQ. The ends were cut back, 4 bases at V and 2 bases at J, with 15 bases in the middle. This CDR3 has 15 residues.

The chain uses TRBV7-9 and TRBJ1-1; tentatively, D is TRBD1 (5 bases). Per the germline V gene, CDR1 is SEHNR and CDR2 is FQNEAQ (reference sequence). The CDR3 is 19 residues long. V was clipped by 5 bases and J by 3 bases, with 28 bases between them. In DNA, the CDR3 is TGTGCCAGCAGCGCCAAGGGTGAGGGGATTACAGAAAGAGACACTGAAGCTTTCTTT. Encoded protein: CASSAKGEGITERDTEAFF.

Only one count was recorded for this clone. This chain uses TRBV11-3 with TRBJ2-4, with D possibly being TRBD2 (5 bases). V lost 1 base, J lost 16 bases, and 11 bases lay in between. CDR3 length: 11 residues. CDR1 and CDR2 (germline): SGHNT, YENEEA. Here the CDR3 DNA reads TGTGCCAGCAGCTTAGGAGGGTTTGATTACTTC. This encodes CASSLGGFDYF.

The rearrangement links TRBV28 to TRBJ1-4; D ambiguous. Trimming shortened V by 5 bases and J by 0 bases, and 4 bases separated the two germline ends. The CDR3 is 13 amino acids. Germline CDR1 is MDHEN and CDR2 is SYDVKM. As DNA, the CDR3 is TGTGCCAGCAGTCCCCCAACTAATGAAAAACTGTTTTTT. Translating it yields CASSPPTNEKLFF.

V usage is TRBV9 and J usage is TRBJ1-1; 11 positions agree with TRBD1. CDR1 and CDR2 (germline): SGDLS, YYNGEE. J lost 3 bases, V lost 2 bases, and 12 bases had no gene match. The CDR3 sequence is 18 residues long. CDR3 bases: TGTGCCAGCAGCGTCTCCGGGACAGGGGGTTTCAGAGACACTGAAGCTTTCTTT. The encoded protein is CASSVSGTGGFRDTEAFF.

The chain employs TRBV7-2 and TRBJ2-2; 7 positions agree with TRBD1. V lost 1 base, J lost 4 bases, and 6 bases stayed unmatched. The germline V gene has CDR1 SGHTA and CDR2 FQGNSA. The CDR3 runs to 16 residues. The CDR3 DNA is TGTGCCAGCAGCTTAGTAGCGACAGGGACCACCGGGGAGCTGTTTTTT. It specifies CASSLVATGTTGELFF.

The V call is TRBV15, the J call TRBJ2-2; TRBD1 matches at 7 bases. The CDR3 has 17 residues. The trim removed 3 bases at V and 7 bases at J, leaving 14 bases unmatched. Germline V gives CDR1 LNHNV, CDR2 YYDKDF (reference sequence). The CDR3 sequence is CATSSPRQGPRGGELFF. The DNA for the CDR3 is TGTGCCACCAGCAGCCCCAGACAGGGCCCCCGGGGCGGGGAGCTGTTTTTT.

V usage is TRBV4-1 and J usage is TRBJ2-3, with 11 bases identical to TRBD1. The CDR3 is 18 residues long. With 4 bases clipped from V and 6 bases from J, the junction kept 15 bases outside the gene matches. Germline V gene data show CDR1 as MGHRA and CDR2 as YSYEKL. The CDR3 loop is CASSRPPGQGGRMDTQYF. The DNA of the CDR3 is TGCGCCAGCAGCCGGCCTCCGGGACAGGGGGGGAGAATGGATACGCAGTATTTT.

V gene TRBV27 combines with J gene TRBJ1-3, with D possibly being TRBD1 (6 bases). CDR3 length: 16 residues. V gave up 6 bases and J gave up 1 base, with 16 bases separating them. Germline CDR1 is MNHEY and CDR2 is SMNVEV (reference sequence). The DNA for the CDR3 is TGTGCCAGCAGGAAAACAGGGACGCGATCTGGAAACACCATATATTTT. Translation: CASRKTGTRSGNTIYF.

The CDR3 DNA follows: TGTGCCAGCAGTCCCGGGACAGGGTTCTACGAGCAGTACTTC. Encoded protein: CASSPGTGFYEQYF. The chain combines TRBV27 with TRBJ2-7; 9 nucleotides agree with TRBD1. Germline CDR1 reads MNHEY; CDR2 reads SMNVEV (reference sequence). This CDR3 contains 14 residues. The trim removed 5 bases at V and 3 bases at J, leaving 5 bases unmatched.

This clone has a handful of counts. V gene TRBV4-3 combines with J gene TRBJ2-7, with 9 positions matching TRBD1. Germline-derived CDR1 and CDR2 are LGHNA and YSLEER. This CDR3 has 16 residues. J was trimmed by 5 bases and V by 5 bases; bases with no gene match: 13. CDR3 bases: TGCGCCAGCAGCGCGACGTCCGGGACAGGGCGGGACGAGCAGTACTTC. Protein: CASSATSGTGRDEQYF.

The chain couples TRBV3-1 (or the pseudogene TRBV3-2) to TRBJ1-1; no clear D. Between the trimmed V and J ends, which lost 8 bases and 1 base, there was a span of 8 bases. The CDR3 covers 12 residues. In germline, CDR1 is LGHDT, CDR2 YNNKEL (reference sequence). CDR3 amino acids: CASLRGNTEAFF. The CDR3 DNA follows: TGTGCCAGCCTTCGGGGGAACACTGAAGCTTTCTTT.

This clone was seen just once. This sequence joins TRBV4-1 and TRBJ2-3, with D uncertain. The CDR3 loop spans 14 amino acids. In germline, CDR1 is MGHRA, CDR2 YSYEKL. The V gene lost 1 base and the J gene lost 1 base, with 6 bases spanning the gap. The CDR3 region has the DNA TGCGCCAGCAGCCAAGTTATCGGCACAGATACGCAGTATTTT. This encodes CASSQVIGTDTQYF.

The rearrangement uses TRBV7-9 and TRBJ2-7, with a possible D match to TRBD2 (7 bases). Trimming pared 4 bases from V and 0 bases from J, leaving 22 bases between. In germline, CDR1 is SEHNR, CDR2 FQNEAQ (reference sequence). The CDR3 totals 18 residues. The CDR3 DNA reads TGTGCCAGCAGCTCTCCCCCCGCCGAGGGGGGGAGCTCCTACGAGCAGTACTTC. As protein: CASSSPPAEGGSSYEQYF.

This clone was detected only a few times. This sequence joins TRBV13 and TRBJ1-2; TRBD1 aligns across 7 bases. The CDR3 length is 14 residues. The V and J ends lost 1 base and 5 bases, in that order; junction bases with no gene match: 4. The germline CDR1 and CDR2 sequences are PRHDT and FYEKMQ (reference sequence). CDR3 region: CASSLATGVYGYTF. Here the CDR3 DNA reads TGTGCCAGCAGCTTAGCTACAGGGGTTTATGGCTACACCTTC.

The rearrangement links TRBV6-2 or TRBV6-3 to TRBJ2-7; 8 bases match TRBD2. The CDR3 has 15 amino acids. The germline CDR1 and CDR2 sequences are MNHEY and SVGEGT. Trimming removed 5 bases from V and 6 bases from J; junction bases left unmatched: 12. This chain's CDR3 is CASSPWEAGVGEQYF. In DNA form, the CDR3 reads TGTGCCAGCAGTCCCTGGGAAGCGGGAGTAGGCGAGCAGTACTTC.

This CDR3 reads CASSEALIRLAAYNEQFF. CDR3 bases: TGTGCCAGCAGTGAAGCGCTTATCCGACTAGCGGCGTACAATGAGCAGTTCTTC. The V and J genes are TRBV6-1 and TRBJ2-1, with TRBD2 matching over 9 bases. The germline gives CDR1 MNHNS, CDR2 SASEGT. The V segment lost 0 bases and the J segment 4 bases; nucleotides outside the gene matches: 10. CDR3 size: 18 residues.

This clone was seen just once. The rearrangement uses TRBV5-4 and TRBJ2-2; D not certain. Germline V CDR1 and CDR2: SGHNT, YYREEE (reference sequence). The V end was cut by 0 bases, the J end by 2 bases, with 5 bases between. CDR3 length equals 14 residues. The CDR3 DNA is TGTGCCAGCAGCTTGGAACCCAACACCGGGGAGCTGTTTTTT. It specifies CASSLEPNTGELFF.

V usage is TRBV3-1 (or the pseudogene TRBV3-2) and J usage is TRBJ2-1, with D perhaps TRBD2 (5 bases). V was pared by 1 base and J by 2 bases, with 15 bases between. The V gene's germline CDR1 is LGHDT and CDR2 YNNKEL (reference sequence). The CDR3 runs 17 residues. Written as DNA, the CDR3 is TGTGCCAGCAGCCAAGGGGTCGGCTCGGGAACCTACAATGAGCAGTTCTTC. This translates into CASSQGVGSGTYNEQFF.